These 31 T cell receptor beta chains originate from one sample sequenced in a study of blood T cell repertoires in COVID-19. This table comes from immunoSEQ multiplex PCR, and its TCRdb copy is limited to in-frame clones, with some not included. Of about 70,000 clones in the sample, 81% were seen once. The sample consisted of peripheral blood. The receptors were sampled from a woman in her 70s with acute or convalescent COVID-19.

This chain links TRBV6-2 or TRBV6-3 with TRBJ2-1; 9 bases align to TRBD2. CDR1 MNHEY and CDR2 SVGEGT come from the germline V gene. This CDR3 contains 16 residues. The trim removed 0 bases at V and 7 bases at J, leaving 7 bases unmatched. The CDR3 DNA follows: TGTGCCAGCAGTTACTCCGTCCTAGCGGGGTGGAATGAGCAGTTCTTC. Translated: CASSYSVLAGWNEQFF.

This clone has only a few counts. The chain carries TRBV7-2 and TRBJ2-3, with TRBD2 as a possible D gene (5 bases). Germline V gene data show CDR1 as SGHTA and CDR2 as FQGNSA. CDR3 length equals 14 residues. Trimming removed 0 bases at V and 1 base at J, with 5 bases between. Here the CDR3 DNA reads TGTGCCAGCAGCTTAGCGCGGGGCACAGATACGCAGTATTTT. This sequence encodes CASSLARGTDTQYF.

The chain is built from TRBV5-5 and TRBJ2-7, with D possibly TRBD2 on 5 matching bases. CDR3 length: 13 residues. Trimming removed 1 base from V and 3 bases from J, with 8 bases in between. Germline V gene lookup returns CDR1 SGHKS and CDR2 YYEKEE (reference sequence). The CDR3 loop reads CASSLSGGYEQYF. The CDR3 coding sequence is TGTGCCAGCAGCTTGTCCGGAGGCTACGAGCAGTACTTC.

This clone was seen a handful of times. The chain carries TRBV27 and TRBJ1-2, with no clear D. Trimming left V 4 bases short and J 2 bases short, with 8 bases between. CDR1 is MNHEY and CDR2 is SMNVEV in the germline V gene (reference sequence). The CDR3 is 13 residues long. DNA of the CDR3: TGTGCCAGCAGTTCCTCAGTCAACTATGGCTACACCTTC. As protein: CASSSSVNYGYTF.

J is TRBJ1-5 and V is TRBV9, with D hard to call. Germline-derived CDR1 and CDR2 are SGDLS and YYNGEE. The CDR3 extends over 13 amino acids. Trimming removed 3 bases at V and 5 bases at J, with 9 bases between. CDR3 in amino acids: CASSAYLDQPQHF. In DNA, the CDR3 is TGTGCCAGCAGCGCATACCTAGATCAGCCCCAGCATTTT.

The V and J genes are TRBV5-5 and TRBJ2-2; the D gene is possibly TRBD2 (6 bases). The CDR3 extends over 16 amino acids. Trimming cost V 4 bases and J 0 bases, with 13 bases left between them. The germline V gene encodes CDR1 SGHKS and CDR2 YYEKEE (reference sequence). This chain's CDR3 is CASSVEEGANTGELFF. Written as DNA, the CDR3 is TGTGCCAGCAGCGTTGAGGAGGGAGCGAACACCGGGGAGCTGTTTTTT.

The V call is TRBV7-2, the J call TRBJ2-3, with D possibly being TRBD1 (6 bases). This CDR3 has 16 residues. Germline values: CDR1 SGHTA, CDR2 FQGNSA. Trimming removed 1 base at V and 0 bases at J, with 11 bases between. The CDR3 loop reads CASSLVSDSSTDTQYF. The CDR3 DNA sequence: TGTGCCAGCAGCTTAGTGTCGGACAGTAGCACAGATACGCAGTATTTT.

The chain couples TRBV19 to TRBJ1-3; D is possibly TRBD1 (6 bases). The germline V and J ends were trimmed by 6 bases and 1 base, with 10 bases remaining between them. Germline-derived CDR1 and CDR2 are LNHDA and SQIVND (reference sequence). This CDR3 contains 14 residues. CDR3 protein: CASSGTQSGNTIYF. CDR3 in DNA: TGTGCCAGTAGCGGGACACAATCTGGAAACACCATATATTTT. Supplemented by reference TRBV19 and TRBJ1-3, the full variable domain reads DGGITQSPKYLFRKEGQNVTLSCEQNLNHDAMYWYRQDPGQGLRLIYYSQIVNDFQKGDIAEGYSVSREKKESFPLTVTSAQKNPTAFYLCASSGTQSGNTIYFGEGSWLTVV.

V usage is TRBV7-2 and J usage is TRBJ2-7; possible D gene TRBD1, 6 bases. This CDR3 comprises 14 residues. The germline gives CDR1 SGHTA, CDR2 FQGNSA. Trimming left V 5 bases short and J 2 bases short, with 13 bases between. The CDR3 sequence: CASSPDRITYEQYF. CDR3 bases: TGTGCCAGCAGCCCTGACAGGATTACCTACGAGCAGTACTTC.

The chain joins TRBV10-3 to TRBJ2-7; TRBD2 aligns across 13 bases. With V trimmed by 0 bases and J by 6 bases, 5 bases remained unmatched. CDR3 length equals 16 residues. CDR1 is ENHRY and CDR2 is SYGVKD in the germline V gene. CDR3 region: CAISESGLAGVGEQYF. Here the CDR3 DNA reads TGTGCCATCAGTGAGTCAGGACTAGCGGGAGTAGGCGAGCAGTACTTC.

The chain combines TRBV7-2 with TRBJ2-5; D might be TRBD2 (6 bases). CDR1 and CDR2 (germline): SGHTA, FQGNSA. CDR3 length: 14 residues. Trimming cost V 3 bases and J 5 bases, with 13 bases left between them. In nucleotides, the CDR3 is TGTGCCAGCAGCTTTACGGGAGCCAGGGAGACCCAGTACTTC. This codes for CASSFTGARETQYF. Together with reference TRBV7-2 and TRBJ2-5, the CDR3 gives the full variable domain: GAGVSQSPSNKVTEKGKDVELRCDPISGHTALYWYRQSLGQGLEFLIYFQGNSAPDKSGLPSDRFSAERTGGSVSTLTIQRTQQEDSAVYLCASSFTGARETQYFGPGTRLLVL.

The rearrangement links TRBV21-1 to TRBJ1-1; the listed D gene, TRBD1, was not tested against the DNA. TRBV21-1 is described as a pseudogene. The CDR3 consists of 16 residues. The CDR3 is CASSSFSGQGNTEAFF. The CDR3 DNA reads TGTGCCAGCAGCTCCTTTTCGGGACAGGGGAACACTGAAGCTTTCTTT.

The chain carries TRBV7-8 and TRBJ1-2; unclear D gene. The V and J ends lost 5 bases and 8 bases respectively, with 27 bases between them. Germline V CDR1 and CDR2: SGHVS, FQNEAQ. This CDR3 has 17 residues. The CDR3 bases are TGTGCCAGCAGCCGAGACCCCCAAGGGCGGCTCTCGGGGGGCTACACCTTC. Protein product: CASSRDPQGRLSGGYTF. Variable domain in full (rest from reference TRBV7-8 and TRBJ1-2): GAGVSQSPRYKVAKRGQDVALRCDPISGHVSLFWYQQALGQGPEFLTYFQNEAQLDKSGLPSDRFFAERPEGSVSTLKIQRTQQEDSAVYLCASSRDPQGRLSGGYTFGSGTRLTVV.

The genes are TRBV5-6 and TRBJ1-1, with 8 bases fitting TRBD1. Trimming took 2 bases from V and 1 from J; bases not matched to a gene: 4. This CDR3 comprises 15 residues. Germline V gene sequence: CDR1 SGHDT, CDR2 YYEEEE. CDR3 loop: CASSLTTGGNTEAFF. In DNA form, the CDR3 reads TGTGCCAGCAGCTTAACAACAGGGGGGAACACTGAAGCTTTCTTT.

The chain couples TRBV28 to TRBJ2-7; D is perhaps TRBD2 (5 bases). The germline gives CDR1 MDHEN, CDR2 SYDVKM. The V gene lost 6 bases and the J gene lost 4 bases, with 19 bases spanning the gap. The CDR3 length is 15 residues. The CDR3: CASRTSEGLAYEQYF. CDR3 sequence (DNA): TGTGCCAGCAGAACAAGCGAGGGCCTGGCTTACGAGCAGTACTTC.

This clone appeared once. The chain links TRBV5-1 to TRBJ1-4, with D possibly being TRBD1 (5 bases). The V and J ends lost 4 bases and 8 bases respectively, with 21 bases between them. The CDR3 has 16 residues. CDR1 and CDR2 (germline): SGHRS, YFSETQ. The CDR3 spells CASSPHSARVGEKLFF. The CDR3, as DNA: TGCGCCAGCAGCCCCCATTCCGCCAGGGTAGGGGAAAAACTGTTTTTT.

The gene calls are TRBV13 and TRBJ2-1, with D perhaps TRBD2 (5 bases). V was trimmed by 2 bases and J by 8 bases, leaving 13 bases between them. The germline V gene encodes CDR1 PRHDT and CDR2 FYEKMQ (reference sequence). CDR3 length: 14 residues. In nucleotides, the CDR3 is TGTGCCAGCAGCTTATCCGGGGATAGGGATGAGCAGTTCTTC. Residues: CASSLSGDRDEQFF.

The chain couples TRBV30 to TRBJ2-3, with D perhaps TRBD2 (6 bases). Germline CDR1 GTSNPN, CDR2 SVGIG (reference sequence). The V and J ends lost 7 bases and 2 bases respectively, with 10 bases between them. This CDR3 has 12 amino acids. The CDR3 protein is CASSRDTDTQYF. CDR3 bases: TGTGCCTCATCGCGGGACACAGATACGCAGTATTTT.

CDR3 region: CASSLWLAGVNEQFF. In nucleotides, the CDR3 is TGTGCCAGCAGTTTGTGGCTAGCGGGAGTTAATGAGCAGTTCTTC. This chain connects TRBV27 to TRBJ2-1; 10 bases align to TRBD2. Unmatched junction bases numbered 6, after V lost 3 bases and J lost 7 bases. The V gene's germline CDR1 is MNHEY and CDR2 SMNVEV (reference sequence). This CDR3 comprises 15 residues.

A single count supports this clone. This chain joins TRBV10-3 and TRBJ1-3; 8 bases map to TRBD1. This CDR3 is built from 13 residues. Trimming at V came to 5 bases and at J to 4 bases, leaving 1 base not matched to a gene. Germline values: CDR1 ENHRY, CDR2 SYGVKD. The CDR3 coding sequence is TGTGCCATCAGTACAGGGGGGGGAAACACCATATATTTT. Protein: CAISTGGGNTIYF.

The gene calls are TRBV11-2 and TRBJ1-2; D might be TRBD1 (5 bases). The V gene lost 1 base and the J gene lost 4 bases, with 13 bases spanning the gap. Per germline, CDR1 SGHAT and CDR2 FQNNGV. CDR3 length equals 15 residues. CDR3 nucleotides: TGTGCCAGCAGCTTAGTAGGGGTTAGCAGCTATGGCTACACCTTC. This encodes CASSLVGVSSYGYTF.

Judged by abundance, this clone is medium-sized (0.01 to 0.1%). V is TRBV5-1 and J is TRBJ2-7; 8 bases line up with TRBD1. J lost 4 bases, V lost 5 bases, and 11 bases had no gene match. This CDR3 is 15 amino acids long. Germline values: CDR1 SGHRS, CDR2 YFSETQ. CDR3 nucleotides: TGCGCCAGCAGTTTAACAGGGGGAAATTTGTACGAGCAGTACTTC. This translates into CASSLTGGNLYEQYF.

This sequence joins TRBV30 and TRBJ2-3; D is unresolved. V gave up 3 bases and J gave up 0 bases, with 19 bases separating them. Germline V gives CDR1 GTSNPN, CDR2 SVGIG (reference sequence). CDR3 length equals 17 residues. The CDR3 loop reads CAWRTWVGLSSTDTQYF. The CDR3 DNA reads as TGTGCCTGGAGGACTTGGGTCGGCTTGTCTAGCACAGATACGCAGTATTTT.

The chain is built from TRBV6-5 and TRBJ1-4; weak D call: TRBD1 (6 bases). Germline V lookup: CDR1 MNHEY, CDR2 SVGAGI. The V end was cut by 0 bases, the J end by 4 bases, with 9 bases between. The length of the CDR3 is 15 residues. The CDR3 sequence is CASSYSRTVNEKLFF. The DNA of the CDR3 is TGTGCCAGCAGTTACTCTCGGACAGTTAATGAAAAACTGTTTTTT.

The chain carries TRBV2 and TRBJ2-7, with D perhaps matching TRBD1 (6 bases). V lost 3 bases, J lost 6 bases, and 18 bases lay in between. The CDR3 is 15 residues long. Germline V gene sequence: CDR1 SNHLY, CDR2 FYNNEI. The CDR3 region is CASSDSTRGTREQYF. The CDR3 region has the DNA TGTGCCAGCAGTGACTCTACGAGGGGGACACGCGAGCAGTACTTC.

The V and J genes are TRBV29-1 and TRBJ1-4; TRBD1 aligns across 8 bases. CDR1 is SQVTM, CDR2 ANQGSEA, per germline. V lost 0 bases and J lost 6; bases outside the gene matches: 3. This CDR3 has 14 residues. CDR3 sequence reads: CSVEDTGQDEKLFF. CDR3 sequence (DNA): TGCAGCGTTGAAGATACGGGACAGGATGAAAAACTGTTTTTT.

This clone was recorded only once. The chain employs TRBV2 and TRBJ2-1, with D maybe TRBD1 (6 bases). Trimming took 7 bases from V and 6 from J, leaving 19 bases between them. This CDR3 has 15 residues. The germline V gene encodes CDR1 SNHLY and CDR2 FYNNEI. This chain's CDR3 is CASTSGADLSNEQFF. CDR3 DNA sequence: TGTGCCAGCACTTCAGGGGCTGATTTGAGCAATGAGCAGTTCTTC.

The V and J genes are TRBV7-8 and TRBJ1-1; no clear D gene. The CDR3 has 11 amino acids. Germline loops: CDR1 SGHVS, CDR2 FQNEAQ. V lost 5 bases, J lost 5 bases, and 6 bases lay in between. The CDR3 reads CASSQQTEAFF. CDR3 nucleotides: TGTGCCAGCAGCCAGCAAACTGAAGCTTTCTTT.

V gene TRBV15 combines with J gene TRBJ2-1; D is possibly TRBD1 (6 bases). Germline V gene lookup returns CDR1 LNHNV and CDR2 YYDKDF (reference sequence). Trimming shortened V by 5 bases and J by 14 bases, and 16 bases separated the two germline ends. There are 12 residues in the CDR3. The CDR3 nucleotides are TGTGCCACCAGCGCCTCGGGGACAAATAAGTTCTTC. Amino acid sequence: CATSASGTNKFF.

This clone appeared a single time. The chain employs TRBV24-1 and TRBJ2-1; a weak D match, TRBD1 (5 bases). Germline loops: CDR1 KGHDR, CDR2 SFDVKD. The germline V and J ends were trimmed by 4 bases and 4 bases, with 19 bases remaining between them. CDR3 length equals 17 residues. The CDR3 coding sequence is TGTGCCACCAGTGACTTCGGACAAGGGGAAGATTACAATGAGCAGTTCTTC. This gives the protein CATSDFGQGEDYNEQFF.

This chain uses TRBV18 with TRBJ2-2, with D perhaps matching TRBD2 (6 bases). Germline loops: CDR1 KGHSH, CDR2 LQKENI. The ends were cut back, 3 bases at V and 0 bases at J, with 11 bases in the middle. The CDR3 length is 16 residues. CDR3 region: CASSPVAGSNTGELFF. The CDR3 DNA sequence: TGTGCCAGCTCACCGGTGGCGGGGTCGAACACCGGGGAGCTGTTTTTT.